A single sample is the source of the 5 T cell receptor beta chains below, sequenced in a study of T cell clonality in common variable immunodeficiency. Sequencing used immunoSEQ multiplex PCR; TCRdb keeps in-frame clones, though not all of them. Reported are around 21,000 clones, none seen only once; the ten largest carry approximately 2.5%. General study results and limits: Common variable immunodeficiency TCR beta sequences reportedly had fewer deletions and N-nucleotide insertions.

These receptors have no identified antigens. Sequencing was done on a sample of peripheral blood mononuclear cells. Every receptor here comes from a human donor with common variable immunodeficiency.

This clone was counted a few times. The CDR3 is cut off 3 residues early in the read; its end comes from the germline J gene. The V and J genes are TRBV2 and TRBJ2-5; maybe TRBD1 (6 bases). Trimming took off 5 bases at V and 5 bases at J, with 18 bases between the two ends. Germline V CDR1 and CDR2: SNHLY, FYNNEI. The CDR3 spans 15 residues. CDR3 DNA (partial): TGTGCCAGCAGTATACTACAGGGTCCTCAGGAGACC. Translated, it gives CASSILQGPQET. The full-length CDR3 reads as CASSILQGPQETQYF.

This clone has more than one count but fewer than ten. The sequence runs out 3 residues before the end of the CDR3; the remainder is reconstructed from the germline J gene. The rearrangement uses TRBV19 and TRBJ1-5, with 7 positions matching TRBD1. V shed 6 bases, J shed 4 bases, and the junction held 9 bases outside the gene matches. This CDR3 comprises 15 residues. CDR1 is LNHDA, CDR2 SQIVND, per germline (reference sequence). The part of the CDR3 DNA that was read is TGTGCCAGTAGCCACCTGACAGGGTTTAATCAGCCC. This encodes CASSHLTGFNQP. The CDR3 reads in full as CASSHLTGFNQPQHF.

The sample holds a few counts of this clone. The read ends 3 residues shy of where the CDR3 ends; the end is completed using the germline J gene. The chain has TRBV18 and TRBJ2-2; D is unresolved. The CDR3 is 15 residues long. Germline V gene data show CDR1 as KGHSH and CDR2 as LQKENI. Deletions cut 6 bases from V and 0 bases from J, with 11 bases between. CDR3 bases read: TGTGCCAGCTCTCCCACTACACCGAACACCGGGGAG. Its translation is CASSPTTPNTGE. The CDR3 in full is CASSPTTPNTGELFF. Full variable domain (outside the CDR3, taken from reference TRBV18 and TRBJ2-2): NAGVMQNPRHLVRRRGQEARLRCSPMKGHSHVYWYRQLPEEGLKFMVYLQKENIIDESGMPKERFSAEFPKEGPSILRIQQVVRGDSAAYFCASSPTTPNTGELFFGEGSRLTVL.

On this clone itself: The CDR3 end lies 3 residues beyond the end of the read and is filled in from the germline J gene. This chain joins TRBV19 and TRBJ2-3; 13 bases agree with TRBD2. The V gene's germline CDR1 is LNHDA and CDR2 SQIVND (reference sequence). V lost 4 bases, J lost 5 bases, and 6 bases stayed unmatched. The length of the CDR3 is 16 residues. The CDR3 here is CASSKGLAGAVDTQYF. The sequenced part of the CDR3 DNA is TGTGCCAGTAGTAAAGGACTAGCGGGGGCGGTAGATACG. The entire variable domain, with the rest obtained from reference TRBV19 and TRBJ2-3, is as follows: DGGITQSPKYLFRKEGQNVTLSCEQNLNHDAMYWYRQDPGQGLRLIYYSQIVNDFQKGDIAEGYSVSREKKESFPLTVTSAQKNPTAFYLCASSKGLAGAVDTQYFGPGTRLTVL.

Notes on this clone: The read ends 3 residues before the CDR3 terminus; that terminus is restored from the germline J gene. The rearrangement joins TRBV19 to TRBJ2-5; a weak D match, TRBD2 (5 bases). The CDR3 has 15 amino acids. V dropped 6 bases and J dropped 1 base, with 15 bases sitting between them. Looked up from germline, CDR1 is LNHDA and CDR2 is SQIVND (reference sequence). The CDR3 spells CASRHNPSPQETQYF. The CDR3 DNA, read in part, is TGTGCCAGTAGACACAACCCTAGCCCCCAAGAGACC.